These T cell receptor beta chains were read from a single sample in a study of graft-versus-host responses after intestinal transplantation. The table came from immunoSEQ multiplex PCR; TCRdb's copy has only in-frame clones and leaves some out. The sample includes almost 30,000 clones, more than 70% of them seen just once. This sample comprised ileum tissue, obtained 98 days after intestinal transplantation. These receptors came from a human patient who received an intestinal transplant, so some T cells may come from the graft donor. CDR3s include the opening cysteine and the closing phenylalanine or tryptophan. The D gene is left open where the match is weak. Size is stated for part of the rows, as once, few or many counts, or as a class when the clone is expanded.

v_gene	d_gene	j_gene	abundance	CDR3nt	CDR3aa
TRBV15	NA	TRBJ2-3	once	TGTGCCACCAGCAGAGAGGGTGATACGCAGTATTTT	CATSREGDTQYF
TRBV9	NA	TRBJ2-2	NA	TGTGCCAGCAGTCCTTCCTCCGGGGAGCTGTTTTTT	CASSPSSGELFF
TRBV7-2	NA	TRBJ2-4	NA	TGTGCCAGCAGCTTAATCAGGGGGGACTTAGCCAAAAACATTCAGTACTTC	CASSLIRGDLAKNIQYF
TRBV7-6	TRBD2	TRBJ2-1	NA	TGTGCCAGCGGGGGACTAGCGGGGAATGAGCAGTTCTTC	CASGGLAGNEQFF
TRBV9	NA	TRBJ1-3	NA	TGTGCCAGCAGCGTAGTTGGTTTTATCCCTGGAAACACCATATATTTT	CASSVVGFIPGNTIYF
TRBV5-6	TRBD2	TRBJ2-7	NA	TGTGCCAGCAGCTTCGCTAGCGGGGGCCTGGACGAGCAGTACTTC	CASSFASGGLDEQYF
TRBV7-8	NA	TRBJ1-2	NA	TGTGCCAGCAGCCCACCGTCCCCGGGCTATGGCTACACCTTC	CASSPPSPGYGYTF
TRBV4-1	NA	TRBJ2-4	NA	TGCGCCAGCAGCCCACATGAGGACAGACCTCAGTACTTC	CASSPHEDRPQYF
TRBV9	NA	TRBJ2-3	NA	TGTGCCAGCAGCGTTAGTCATAGCACAGATACGCAGTATTTT	CASSVSHSTDTQYF
TRBV23-1	TRBD1	TRBJ2-7	NA	TGCGCCAGCAGTCCCCAGACAGGGATGGGCTACGAGCAGTACTTC	CASSPQTGMGYEQYF
TRBV5-1	TRBD2	TRBJ2-3	NA	TGCGCCAGCAGCCTCGGGACTAGCTCGGTGGATACGCAGTATTTT	CASSLGTSSVDTQYF
TRBV6-6	NA	TRBJ1-1	NA	TGTGCCAGCAGCCCTTCAGTGGCACCGAACACTGAAGCTTTCTTT	CASSPSVAPNTEAFF
TRBV12-5	NA	TRBJ1-1	NA	TGTGCTAGTGGTTTGGTACAAGGGGTTGGGGCTGAAGCTTTCTTT	CASGLVQGVGAEAFF
TRBV28	TRBD1	TRBJ1-2	NA	TGTGCCAGCAGTTTATCCCCCGGGTGGACAGGGGACGGCTACACCTTC	CASSLSPGWTGDGYTF
TRBV11-3	NA	TRBJ2-7	NA	TGTGCCAGCAGCTTTTCGGCTTACGAGCAGTACTTC	CASSFSAYEQYF
TRBV29-1	NA	TRBJ2-5	NA	TGCAGCGTTATGCGAGAGACCCAGTACTTC	CSVMRETQYF
TRBV19	TRBD2	TRBJ2-1	NA	TGTGCCAGTAGTATCGGGGCGGGGGACTACAATGAGCAGTTCTTC	CASSIGAGDYNEQFF
TRBV5-1	NA	TRBJ1-1	NA	TGCGCCAGCAGCCCGCGGGGGGATCGGGGATCAGGGAACACTGAAGCTTTCTTT	CASSPRGDRGSGNTEAFF
TRBV6-5	NA	TRBJ1-2	NA	TGTGCCAGCAGTTACAGGGTTTCGGGCTACACCTTC	CASSYRVSGYTF
TRBV9	NA	TRBJ1-3	NA	TGTGCCAGCAGCGCCAGAGGGTCTGGAAACACCATATATTTT	CASSARGSGNTIYF
TRBV5-3	NA	TRBJ1-5	NA	TGTGCCAGAAGCTTGGGAGGTACCCAGCCCCAGCATTTT	CARSLGGTQPQHF
TRBV7-2	TRBD1	TRBJ1-2	NA	TGTGCCAGCTCCGACACAGGGGGCTTGGATCACCTCTATGGCTACACCTTC	CASSDTGGLDHLYGYTF
TRBV6-6	TRBD2	TRBJ2-3	NA	TGTGCCAGCAGTACGGCGGGACTAGCGGGGGATACGCAGTATTTT	CASSTAGLAGDTQYF
TRBV11-2	TRBD1	TRBJ2-7	NA	TGTGCCAGCAGCTCATTACAGGGGCCCGCCTACGAGCAGTACTTC	CASSSLQGPAYEQYF
TRBV7-8	NA	TRBJ2-5	NA	TGTGCCAGCAGCCGGGGGCAAGAGACCCAGTACTTC	CASSRGQETQYF
TRBV6-1	TRBD1	TRBJ1-6	few	TGTGCCAGCAGTGAGCCTGGACAGGGAGGGTTCCCCTATAATTCACCCCTCCACTTT	CASSEPGQGGFPYNSPLHF
TRBV28	NA	TRBJ1-5	NA	TGTGCCAGCAGTTTAACCCTAAAGGGCAATCAGCCCCAGCATTTT	CASSLTLKGNQPQHF
TRBV7-8	NA	TRBJ2-7	NA	TGTGCCAGCAGCTTAGGGAAGGGGGCCTACGAGCAGTACTTC	CASSLGKGAYEQYF
TRBV9	NA	TRBJ1-4	NA	TGTGCCAGCAGCGTAGACGGCGGCGCTAATGAAAAACTGTTTTTT	CASSVDGGANEKLFF
TRBV18	NA	TRBJ1-1	few	TGTGCCAGCTCACCGTACGGGGTGGAGAACACTGAAGCTTTCTTT	CASSPYGVENTEAFF
TRBV2	NA	TRBJ1-3	once	TGTGCCAGCAGCGTTACCCTTTCCATATATTTT	CASSVTLSIYF